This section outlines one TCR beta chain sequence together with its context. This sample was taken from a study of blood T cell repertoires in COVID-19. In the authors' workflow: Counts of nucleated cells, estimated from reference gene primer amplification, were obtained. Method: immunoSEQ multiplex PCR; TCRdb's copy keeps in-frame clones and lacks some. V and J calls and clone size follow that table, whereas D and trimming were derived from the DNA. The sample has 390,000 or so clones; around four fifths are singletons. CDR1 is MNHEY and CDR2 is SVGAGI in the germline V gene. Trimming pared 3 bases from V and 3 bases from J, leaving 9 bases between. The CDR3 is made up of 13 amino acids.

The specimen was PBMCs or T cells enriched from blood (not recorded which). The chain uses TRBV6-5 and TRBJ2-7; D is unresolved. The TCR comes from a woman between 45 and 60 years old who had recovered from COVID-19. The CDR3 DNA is TGTGCCAGCAGTTATGGCACGTACTACGAGCAGTACTTC. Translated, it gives CASSYGTYYEQYF.